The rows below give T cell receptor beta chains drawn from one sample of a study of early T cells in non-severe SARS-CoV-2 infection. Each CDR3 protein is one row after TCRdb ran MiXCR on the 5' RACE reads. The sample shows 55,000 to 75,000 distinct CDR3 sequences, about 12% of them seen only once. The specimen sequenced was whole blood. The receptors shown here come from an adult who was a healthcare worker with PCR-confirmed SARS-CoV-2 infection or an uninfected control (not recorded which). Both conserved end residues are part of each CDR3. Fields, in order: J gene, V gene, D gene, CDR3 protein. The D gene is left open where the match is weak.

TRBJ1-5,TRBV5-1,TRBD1,CATDRVGLTCNQPQHF
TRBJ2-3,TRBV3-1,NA,CASSQWADTQYF
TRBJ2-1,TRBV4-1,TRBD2,CASSQEFTSGISYNEQFF
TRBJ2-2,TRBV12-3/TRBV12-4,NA,CASSLRLTGELFF
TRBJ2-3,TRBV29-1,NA,CSSEGSTDTQYF
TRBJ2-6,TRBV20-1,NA,CSAADRSGANVLTF
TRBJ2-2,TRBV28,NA,CANSGGGRSTGELFF
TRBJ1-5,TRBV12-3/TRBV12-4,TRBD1,CASSHGTGNQPQHF
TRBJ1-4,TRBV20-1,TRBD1,CSARVGQGALFF
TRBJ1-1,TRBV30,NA,CAWSSGVREAFF
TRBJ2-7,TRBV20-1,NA,CSASGSDSYEQYF
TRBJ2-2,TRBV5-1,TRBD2,CASSLALAGPGELFF
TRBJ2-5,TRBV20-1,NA,CSARGLGSGETQYF
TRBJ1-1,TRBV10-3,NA,CAIRKQGRNTEAFF
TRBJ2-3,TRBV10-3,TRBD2,CAISESGGSFDTQYF
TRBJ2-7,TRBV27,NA,CASGPWTGEQYF
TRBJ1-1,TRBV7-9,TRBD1,CASSLDRADTEAFF
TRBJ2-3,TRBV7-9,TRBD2,CASRAGLAVRGDTQYF
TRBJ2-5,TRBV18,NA,CASSPALEETQYF
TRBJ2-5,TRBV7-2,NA,CASSSFGTQYF
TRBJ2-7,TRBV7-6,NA,CASSPGAGTTYEQYF
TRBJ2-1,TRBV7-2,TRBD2,CASSPGLAGGPPYNEQFF
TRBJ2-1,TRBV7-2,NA,CASSSLGSSYNEQFF
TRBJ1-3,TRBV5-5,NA,CASSSQAGNTIYF
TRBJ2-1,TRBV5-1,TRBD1,CASSPGTGGVNEQFF
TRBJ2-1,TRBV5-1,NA,CASSSSTSPSEQFF
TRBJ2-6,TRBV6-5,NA,CATLTLSGANVLTF
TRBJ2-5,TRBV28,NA,CASSIGSEETQYF
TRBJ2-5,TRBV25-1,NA,CASSPPIPGETQYF
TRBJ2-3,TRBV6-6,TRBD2,CASNKGAGTRGTDTQYF
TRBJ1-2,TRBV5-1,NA,CASSPDGTVNYGYTF
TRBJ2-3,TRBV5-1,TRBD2,CASSLATTSGSADTQYF
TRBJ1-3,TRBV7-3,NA,CAGSLTGSSGNTIYF
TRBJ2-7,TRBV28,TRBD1,CASSLGTEYEQYF
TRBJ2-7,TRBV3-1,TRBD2,CAAGGLSSYEQYF
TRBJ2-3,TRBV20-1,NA,CSARKGLNTDTQYF
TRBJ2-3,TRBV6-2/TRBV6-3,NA,CTSSLRSPADTQYF
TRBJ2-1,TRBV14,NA,CASSQGGPGVYNEQFF
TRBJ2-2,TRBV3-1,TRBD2,CASNEAGAGNTGELFF
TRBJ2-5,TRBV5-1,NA,CASSLAGPQKGETQYF
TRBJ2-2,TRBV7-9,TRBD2,CASSVGTSENTGELFF
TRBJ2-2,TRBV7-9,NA,CASSLGQGKDTGELFF
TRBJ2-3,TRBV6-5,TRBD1,CASSYSQGEADTQYF
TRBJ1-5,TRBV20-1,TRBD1,CSARDRRTGNNQPQHF
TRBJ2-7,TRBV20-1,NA,CSAREGGSEGEQYF
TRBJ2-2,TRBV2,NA,CASSGQRVGTGELFF